This entry concerns a single TCR beta chain. Its target is unknown. TCRdb's copy holds only in-frame clones and misses some; the assay was immunoSEQ multiplex PCR. The data show 250,000 or so clones, 85% to 95% seen once. These data are taken from a study of T cell responses to AZD1222 COVID-19 vaccine. Study results and caveats: Reports say nearly half of spike-specific TCRs go after unmutated variant regions.

Looked up from germline, CDR1 is SNHLY and CDR2 is FYNNEI. The CDR3 has 15 residues. The V gene end was trimmed by 5 bases and the J gene end by 6 bases; junction bases not matched to a gene: 7. This TCR came from an adult in good health. This sample comprised peripheral blood, obtained on day 0 of AZD1222 vaccination. J is TRBJ1-6 and V is TRBV2; 7 bases are shared with TRBD1. The CDR3 DNA is TGTGCCAGCAGTTTGCAGGGGGTTCTTAATTCACCCCTCCACTTT. Translating it yields CASSLQGVLNSPLHF.